This T cell receptor (beta chain) originates from a study of cytomegalovirus exposure and HLA in healthy donors. Profiled with immunoSEQ multiplex PCR; TCRdb holds only in-frame clones, not every one. The profile shows about 340,000 clones, roughly 85% of them singletons. Trimming took off 0 bases at V and 5 bases at J, with 8 bases between the two ends. Germline CDR1 reads SGDLS; CDR2 reads YYNGEE. The CDR3 runs 13 residues. Material: PBMCs. The rearrangement joins TRBV9 to TRBJ2-5; D remains ambiguous. The source of this sequence is a woman under 30 in good health and CMV-seronegative. In DNA form, the CDR3 reads TGTGCCAGCAGCGTAGGCGCGGTCGAGACCCAGTACTTC. Its protein product is CASSVGAVETQYF. Filled out from reference TRBV9 and TRBJ2-5, the complete variable domain reads DSGVTQTPKHLITATGQRVTLRCSPRSGDLSVYWYQQSLDQGLQFLIQYYNGEERAKGNILERFSAQQFPDLHSELNLSSLELGDSALYFCASSVGAVETQYFGPGTRLLVL.